The 10 T cell receptor beta chains listed next were all sequenced from one sample in a study of blood T cell repertoires in COVID-19. Here immunoSEQ multiplex PCR was the method, and the copy in TCRdb shows in-frame clones only, minus some. This sample has tens of thousands of clones, with around 85% found just once. Sequenced input: peripheral blood. The receptors were gathered from a man older than 75 with acute or convalescent COVID-19.

This chain uses TRBV10-1 with TRBJ2-1, with 7 bases fitting TRBD2. The germline gives CDR1 WNHNN, CDR2 SYGVQD (reference sequence). V dropped 0 bases and J dropped 3; count of bases not matched to a gene: 8. This CDR3 is built from 17 residues. CDR3: CASSESTGGSLYNEQFF. The CDR3 coding sequence is TGCGCCAGCAGTGAGTCGACTGGCGGGAGCCTCTACAATGAGCAGTTCTTC.

The rearrangement uses TRBV2 and TRBJ2-6; D remains unclear. V was cut by 4 bases and J by 0 bases, with 10 bases left in between. The length of the CDR3 is 16 residues. Looked up from germline, CDR1 is SNHLY and CDR2 is FYNNEI. The CDR3 region has the DNA TGTGCCAGCAGTGTGGCAGCGAGCTCTGGGGCCAACGTCCTGACTTTC. As protein: CASSVAASSGANVLTF.

The chain joins TRBV11-3 to TRBJ2-1; TRBD1 aligns across 8 bases. The V and J ends lost 5 bases and 13 bases, in that order; junction bases with no gene match: 4. The CDR3 runs to 11 residues. Germline CDR1 reads SGHNT; CDR2 reads YENEEA. The CDR3 DNA reads as TGTGCCAGCAGCAAACAGGGGGTCCAGTTCTTC. Residues: CASSKQGVQFF.

The rearrangement uses TRBV7-2 and TRBJ2-1; D gene uncertain. Trimming took 1 base from V and 3 from J, leaving 13 bases between them. From germline, CDR1 is SGHTA and CDR2 FQGNSA. CDR3 length: 16 residues. The CDR3 here is CASSLGRQANYNEQFF. The DNA of the CDR3 is TGTGCCAGCAGCTTAGGTCGGCAGGCTAACTACAATGAGCAGTTCTTC.

The J gene is TRBJ2-3, the V gene TRBV5-1, with 7 nucleotides matching TRBD1. Germline-derived CDR1 and CDR2 are SGHRS and YFSETQ. With V trimmed by 4 bases and J by 2 bases, 4 bases remained unmatched. This CDR3 has 14 amino acids. CDR3 DNA sequence: TGCGCCAGCAGCCACGGGACAGCCACAGATACGCAGTATTTT. This translates into CASSHGTATDTQYF.

This chain's CDR3 is CASSEVTGGNSPLHF. The CDR3 bases are TGTGCCAGCAGTGAAGTGACAGGGGGGAATTCACCCCTCCACTTT. This chain uses TRBV2 with TRBJ1-6, with 9 bases fitting TRBD1. CDR3 size: 15 residues. The junction had 2 bases not matched to a gene; V was cut back by 1 base and J by 7 bases. Germline CDR1 SNHLY, CDR2 FYNNEI.

The rearrangement joins TRBV5-1 to TRBJ2-1; D is undetermined. Per germline, CDR1 SGHRS and CDR2 YFSETQ. Between the trimmed V and J ends, which lost 0 bases and 4 bases, there was a span of 11 bases. This CDR3 is built from 15 residues. The CDR3 sequence is CASSLGSNPYNEQFF. The CDR3 nucleotides are TGCGCCAGCAGCTTGGGTTCTAACCCATACAATGAGCAGTTCTTC.

This chain uses TRBV25-1 with TRBJ1-2; TRBD1 is a possible D gene (5 bases). The CDR3 has 12 amino acids. CDR1 and CDR2 (germline): MGHDK, SYGVNS. Trimming took off 5 bases at V and 4 bases at J, with 8 bases between the two ends. The CDR3 spells CASSWQGYGYTF. In nucleotides, the CDR3 is TGTGCCAGCAGTTGGCAGGGCTATGGCTACACCTTC.

The genes are TRBV6-5 and TRBJ1-1; unclear D gene. V lost 7 bases and J lost 2, with 14 bases in between. The CDR3 length is 14 residues. CDR1 and CDR2 from the germline V gene are MNHEY and SVGAGI. The CDR3 spells CASTLERINTEAFF. The DNA of the CDR3 is TGTGCCAGCACTCTAGAACGGATAAACACTGAAGCTTTCTTT.

The CDR3 is CASSRTGQGAVGELFF. Written as DNA, the CDR3 is TGCGCCAGCAGCCGCACGGGACAGGGGGCGGTCGGGGAGCTGTTTTTT. The rearrangement uses TRBV5-1 and TRBJ2-2; TRBD1 agrees at 12 bases. CDR1 is SGHRS and CDR2 is YFSETQ in the germline V gene. The CDR3 extends over 16 amino acids. V lost 4 bases and J lost 7; bases outside the gene matches: 8.